Listed here are 9 T cell receptor beta chains from one sample, sequenced in a study of early T cells in non-severe SARS-CoV-2 infection. TCRdb re-analysed the 5' RACE reads in MiXCR, keeping a single row per CDR3 protein. The sample consists of some 80,000 distinct CDR3 sequences, about 13% of them appearing once. Sequenced material: whole blood. The receptors shown here come from an adult who was a healthcare worker with PCR-confirmed SARS-CoV-2 infection or an uninfected control (not recorded which).

This clonotype occurred many times. This rearrangement joins TRBV12-3 or TRBV12-4 to TRBJ2-7, with 10 positions matching TRBD2. Trimming took 7 bases from V and 6 from J; bases not matched to a gene: 12. CDR3 size: 15 residues. The CDR3 spells CASTPSGGGLREQYF. In DNA form, the CDR3 reads TGTGCCAGCACCCCCAGCGGGGGGGGCCTCCGCGAGCAGTACTTC.

This clonotype has at least ten counts. The V and J genes are TRBV6-1 and TRBJ2-7; D is uncertain. Per the germline V gene, CDR1 is MNHNS and CDR2 is SASEGT. Trimming pared 1 base from V and 0 bases from J, leaving 7 bases between. The CDR3 contains 14 residues. Here the CDR3 reads CASSEVYSSYEQYF. In nucleotides, the CDR3 is TGTGCCAGCAGTGAAGTGTACAGCTCCTACGAGCAGTACTTC.

This clonotype has at least ten counts. This sequence joins TRBV6-5 and TRBJ1-1, with a weak D call TRBD1 (6 bases). Trimming removed 4 bases from V and 10 bases from J, with 19 bases in between. Germline assignment: CDR1 MNHEY and CDR2 SVGAGI. The CDR3 is made up of 14 amino acids. CDR3 protein: CASSLTTGGGGAFF. CDR3 DNA sequence: TGTGCCAGCAGTTTGACGACGGGGGGCGGTGGAGCTTTCTTT.

In its sample, this clonotype was seen many times. CDR3 in DNA: TGTGCCAGCAGCTTATGGGGAGGGGCAGCACAAGAGACCCAGTACTTC. It translates to CASSLWGGAAQETQYF. V gene TRBV7-9 combines with J gene TRBJ2-5; 7 positions match TRBD2. The CDR3 is made up of 16 amino acids. V lost 2 bases and J lost 2; bases outside the gene matches: 8. CDR1 and CDR2 (germline): SEHNR, FQNEAQ (reference sequence).

This clonotype was detected many times. This chain links TRBV29-1 with TRBJ2-5, with D maybe TRBD2 (5 bases). Germline CDR1 and CDR2: SQVTM and ANQGSEA. Trimming removed 2 bases at V and 9 bases at J, with 13 bases between. The CDR3 is made up of 12 amino acids. CDR3 sequence reads: CSVERTGVAQYF. For the CDR3, the DNA is TGCAGCGTTGAAAGAACCGGGGTAGCCCAGTACTTC.

This clonotype was observed a few times. This rearrangement joins TRBV23-1 to TRBJ2-7, with D unresolved. TRBV23-1 is an ORF, and what it does is uncertain. This CDR3 is built from 15 residues. Trimming removed 6 bases at V and 0 bases at J, with 15 bases between. The chain's CDR3 is CASRPKEKSSYEQYF. The CDR3 DNA follows: TGCGCCAGCAGACCAAAGGAGAAAAGCTCCTACGAGCAGTACTTC.

DNA of the CDR3: TGTGCCAGCCGACGGCCTAGCACAGATACGCAGTATTTT. As protein: CASRRPSTDTQYF. This rearrangement joins TRBV18 to TRBJ2-3; no definite D call. Per germline, CDR1 KGHSH and CDR2 LQKENI. This CDR3 region has 13 residues. Trimming cost V 8 bases and J 0 bases, with 9 bases left between them.

This clonotype has at least ten counts. The chain uses TRBV7-2 and TRBJ2-3; no reliable D call. The CDR3 is 12 amino acids. Trimming removed 2 bases from V and 4 bases from J, with 4 bases in between. Germline CDR1 reads SGHTA; CDR2 reads FQGNSA. CDR3 bases: TGTGCCAGCAGCTTACCCGCAGATACGCAGTATTTT. Protein sequence: CASSLPADTQYF.

The V call is TRBV20-1, the J call TRBJ2-5; 7 bases are a match to TRBD1. This CDR3 is 12 amino acids long. V lost 5 bases to trimming and J lost 4 bases; unmatched junction nucleotides: 4. Germline lookup yields CDR1 DFQATT and CDR2 SNEGSKA (reference sequence). CDR3 region: CSASTGRETQYF. The CDR3 DNA reads TGCAGTGCTTCGACAGGGCGAGAGACCCAGTACTTC.